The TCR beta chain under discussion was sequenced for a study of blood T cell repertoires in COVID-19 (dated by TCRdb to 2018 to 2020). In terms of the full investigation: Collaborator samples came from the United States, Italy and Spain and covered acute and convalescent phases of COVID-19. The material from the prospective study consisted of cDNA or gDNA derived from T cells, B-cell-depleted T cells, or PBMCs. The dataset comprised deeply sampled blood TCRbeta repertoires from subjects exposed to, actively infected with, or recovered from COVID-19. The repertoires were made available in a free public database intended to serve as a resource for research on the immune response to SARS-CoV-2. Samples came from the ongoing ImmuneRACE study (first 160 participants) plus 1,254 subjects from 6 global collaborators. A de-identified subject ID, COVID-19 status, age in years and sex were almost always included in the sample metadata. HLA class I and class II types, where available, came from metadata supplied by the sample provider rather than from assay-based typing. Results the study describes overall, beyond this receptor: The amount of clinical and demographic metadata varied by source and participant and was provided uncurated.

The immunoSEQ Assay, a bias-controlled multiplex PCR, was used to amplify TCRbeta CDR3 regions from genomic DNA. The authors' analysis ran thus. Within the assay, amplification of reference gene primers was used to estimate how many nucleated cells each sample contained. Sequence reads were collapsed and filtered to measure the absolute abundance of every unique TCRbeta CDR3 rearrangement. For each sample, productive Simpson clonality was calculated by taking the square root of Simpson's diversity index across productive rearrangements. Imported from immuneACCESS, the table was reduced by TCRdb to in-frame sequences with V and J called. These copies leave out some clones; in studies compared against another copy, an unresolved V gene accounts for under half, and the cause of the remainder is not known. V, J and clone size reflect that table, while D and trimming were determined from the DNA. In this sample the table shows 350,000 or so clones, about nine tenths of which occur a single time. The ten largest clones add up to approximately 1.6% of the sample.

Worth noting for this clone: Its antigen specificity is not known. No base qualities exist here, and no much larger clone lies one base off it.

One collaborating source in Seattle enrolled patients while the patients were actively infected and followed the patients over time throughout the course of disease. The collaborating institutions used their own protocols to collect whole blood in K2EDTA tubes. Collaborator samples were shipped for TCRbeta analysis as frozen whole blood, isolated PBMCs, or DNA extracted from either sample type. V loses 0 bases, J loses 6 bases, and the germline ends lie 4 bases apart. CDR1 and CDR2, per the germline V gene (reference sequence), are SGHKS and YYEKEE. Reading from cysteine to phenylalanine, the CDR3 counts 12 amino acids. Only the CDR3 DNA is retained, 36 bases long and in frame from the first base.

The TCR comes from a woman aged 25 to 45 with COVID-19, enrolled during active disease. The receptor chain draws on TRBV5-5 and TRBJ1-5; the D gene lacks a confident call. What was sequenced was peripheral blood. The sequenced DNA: TGTGCCAGCAGCTTGGCCGTTCAGCCCCAGCATTTT. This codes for CASSLAVQPQHF.